This TCR beta chain stems from a study of cytomegalovirus exposure and HLA in healthy donors. Study-wide results and caveats: Fewer than 200 TCR beta chains were listed as cytomegalovirus-associated. Donor immune exposure was known only as CMV serostatus.

About this clone: The antigen is undetermined.

The germline V and J ends were trimmed by 5 bases and 4 bases, with 15 bases remaining between them. In germline, CDR1 is SGHAT, CDR2 FQNNGV. There are 15 residues in the CDR3. In the PCR, 60 Vbeta and 13 Jbeta primers were used. TCRdb keeps only in-frame clones here, not all; method: immunoSEQ multiplex PCR. The top ten clones hold less than 20% of a sample with under 50,000 clones, roughly 64% of them seen once. The clonotype comes from a man aged 50 or older in good health and CMV-seropositive. This sequence joins TRBV11-2 and TRBJ2-1; TRBD1 is a possible D gene (6 bases). Sequencing used PBMCs. The CDR3 DNA is TGTGCCAGCAGCCACACAGGGCCCAATTACAATGAGCAGTTCTTC. It yields the protein CASSHTGPNYNEQFF. Using reference TRBV11-2 and TRBJ2-1 for the parts outside the CDR3, the full variable domain is EAGVAQSPRYKIIEKRQSVAFWCNPISGHATLYWYQQILGQGPKLLIQFQNNGVVDDSQLPKDRFSAERLKGVDSTLKIQPAKLEDSAVYLCASSHTGPNYNEQFFGPGTRLTVL.